The clone carrying this TCR beta chain was seen a single time. Its antigen remains unidentified. The sample belongs to a study of cytomegalovirus exposure and HLA in healthy donors. The study, taken as a whole, reports: According to a later analysis, most TCR beta chains associated with CMV appeared HLA-restricted. Follow-up analysis seemed to connect common viral pathogens with several of the most significant clusters identified. A highly shared variant cluster was judged a likely technical artifact. Reportedly, diagnosis of cytomegalovirus status by the classifier showed high specificity and sensitivity.

Germline CDR1 reads LNHDA; CDR2 reads SQIVND (reference sequence). V was pared by 8 bases and J by 0 bases, with 14 bases between. The CDR3 is made up of 15 amino acids. The PCR used 60 Vbeta and 13 Jbeta primers. This table comes from immunoSEQ multiplex PCR, and its TCRdb copy is limited to in-frame clones, with some not included. The data show 100,000 to 150,000 clones, roughly 78% seen once. The chain links TRBV19 to TRBJ2-1; D gene unclear. The source material was PBMCs. The clonotype comes from a man aged 30-40 years in good health and CMV-seronegative. The chain's CDR3 is CASADPSSSYNEQFF. Written as DNA, the CDR3 is TGTGCCAGTGCGGATCCCTCGAGCTCCTACAATGAGCAGTTCTTC.